This entry is about one T cell receptor (beta chain). These data are taken from a study of blood T cell repertoires in COVID-19. Sequencing used immunoSEQ multiplex PCR; TCRdb keeps in-frame clones, though not all of them. Of 400,000 or so clones in the sample, around 84% were seen once. V trimming: 0 bases; J trimming: 7 bases; junction bases outside the gene matches: 6. Germline CDR1 reads SGHTS; CDR2 reads YDEGEE. This CDR3 is built from 16 residues. This TCR derives from a human donor in a cohort sampled during active COVID-19. The V gene is TRBV5-8, the J gene TRBJ1-5; 11 nucleotides align to TRBD1. The sample comprised peripheral blood. CDR3 sequence reads: CASSLGGTGGLQPQHF. The CDR3 nucleotides read TGTGCCAGCAGCTTGGGCGGGACAGGGGGTTTACAGCCCCAGCATTTT.